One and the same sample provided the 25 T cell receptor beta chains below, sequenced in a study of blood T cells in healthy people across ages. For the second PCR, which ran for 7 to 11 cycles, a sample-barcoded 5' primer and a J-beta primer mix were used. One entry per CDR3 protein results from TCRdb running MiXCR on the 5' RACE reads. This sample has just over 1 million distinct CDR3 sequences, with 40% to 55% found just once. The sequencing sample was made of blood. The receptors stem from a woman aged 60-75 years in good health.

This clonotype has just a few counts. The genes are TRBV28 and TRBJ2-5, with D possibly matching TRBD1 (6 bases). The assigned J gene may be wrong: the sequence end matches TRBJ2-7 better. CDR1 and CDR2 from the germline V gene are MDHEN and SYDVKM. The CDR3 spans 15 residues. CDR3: CASSRPGHPPYEQYF. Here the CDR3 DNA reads TGTGCCAGCAGCCGCCCGGGACATCCCCCTTACGAGCAGTACTTC.

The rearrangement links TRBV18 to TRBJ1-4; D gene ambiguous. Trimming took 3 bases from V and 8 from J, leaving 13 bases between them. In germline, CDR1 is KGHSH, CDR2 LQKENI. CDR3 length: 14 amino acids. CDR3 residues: CASSPQPLGEKLFF. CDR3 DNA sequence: TGTGCCAGCTCACCCCAACCTCTGGGGGAAAAACTGTTTTTT.

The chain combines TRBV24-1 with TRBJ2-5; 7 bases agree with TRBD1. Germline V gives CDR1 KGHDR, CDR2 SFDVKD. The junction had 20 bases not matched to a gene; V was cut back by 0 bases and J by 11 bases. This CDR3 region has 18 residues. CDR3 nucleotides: TGTGCCACCAGTGATTTGCGTTGGGGCACGACAGGGATCAATGAGCAGTACTTC. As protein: CATSDLRWGTTGINEQYF.

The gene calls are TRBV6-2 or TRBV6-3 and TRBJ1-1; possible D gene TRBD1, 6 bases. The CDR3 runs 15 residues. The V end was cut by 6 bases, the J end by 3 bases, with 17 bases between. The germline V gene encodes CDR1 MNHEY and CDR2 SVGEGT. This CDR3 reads CASRDRRPEHTEAFF. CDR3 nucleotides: TGTGCCAGCAGAGACAGGCGGCCAGAGCACACTGAAGCTTTCTTT.

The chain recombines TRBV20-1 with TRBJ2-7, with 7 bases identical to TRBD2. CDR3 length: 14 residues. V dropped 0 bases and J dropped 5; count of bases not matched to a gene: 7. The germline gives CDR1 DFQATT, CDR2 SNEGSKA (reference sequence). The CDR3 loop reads CSARDRGEGNEQYF. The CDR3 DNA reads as TGCAGTGCTAGAGATCGGGGGGAAGGGAACGAGCAGTACTTC.

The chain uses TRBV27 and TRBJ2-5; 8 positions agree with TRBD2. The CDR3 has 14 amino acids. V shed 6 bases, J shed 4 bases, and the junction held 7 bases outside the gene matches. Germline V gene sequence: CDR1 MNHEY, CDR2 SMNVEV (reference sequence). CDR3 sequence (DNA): TGTGCCAGCAGACTACTAGCGGACGGAGAGACCCAGTACTTC. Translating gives CASRLLADGETQYF.

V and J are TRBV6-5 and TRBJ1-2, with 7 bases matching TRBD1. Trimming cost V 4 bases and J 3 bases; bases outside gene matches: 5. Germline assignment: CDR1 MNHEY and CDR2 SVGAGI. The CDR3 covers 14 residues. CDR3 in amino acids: CASSFTGVDYGYTF. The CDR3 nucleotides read TGTGCCAGCAGTTTCACAGGGGTGGACTATGGCTACACCTTC.

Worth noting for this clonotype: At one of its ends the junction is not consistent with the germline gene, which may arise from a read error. The chain's CDR3 is CAIGEWGLLNEQFF. The CDR3 region has the DNA TGTGCCATCGGTGAGTGGGGACTACTCAATGAGCAGTTCTTC. The chain couples TRBV10-3 to TRBJ2-1; TRBD2 aligns across 7 bases. The CDR3 is 14 amino acids. CDR1 and CDR2 from the germline V gene are ENHRY and SYGVKD.

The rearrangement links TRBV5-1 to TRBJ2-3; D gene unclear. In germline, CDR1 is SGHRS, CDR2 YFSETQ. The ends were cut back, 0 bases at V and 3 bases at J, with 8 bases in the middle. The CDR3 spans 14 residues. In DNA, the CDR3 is TGCGCCAGCAGCTTGGCGGCAGCAACAGATACGCAGTATTTT. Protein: CASSLAAATDTQYF.

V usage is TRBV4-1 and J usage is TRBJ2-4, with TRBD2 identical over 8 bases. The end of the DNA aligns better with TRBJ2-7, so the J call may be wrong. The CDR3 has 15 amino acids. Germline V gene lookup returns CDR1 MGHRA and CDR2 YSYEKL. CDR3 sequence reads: CASSHDTSGAYEQYF. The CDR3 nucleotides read TGCGCCAGCAGCCACGATACTAGCGGAGCGTACGAGCAGTACTTC.

The CDR3 reads CSGRTGVTDTQYF. DNA for the CDR3: TGCAGCGGAAGGACAGGGGTTACAGATACGCAGTATTTT. This chain joins TRBV29-1 and TRBJ2-3, with 9 bases matching TRBD1. The CDR3 runs to 13 residues. Germline lookup yields CDR1 SQVTM and CDR2 ANQGSEA. J gave up 3 bases and V 7 bases, and 5 bases lay outside the gene matches.

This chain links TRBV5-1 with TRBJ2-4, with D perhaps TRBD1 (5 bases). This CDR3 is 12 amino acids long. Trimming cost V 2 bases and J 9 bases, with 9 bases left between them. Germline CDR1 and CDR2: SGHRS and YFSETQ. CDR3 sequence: CASSLVGRIQYF. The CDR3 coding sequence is TGCGCCAGCAGCTTAGTGGGGCGCATTCAGTACTTC.

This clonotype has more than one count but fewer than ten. CDR3 region: CSARDQAGTLNEQFF. The CDR3, as DNA: TGCAGTGCTAGAGATCAAGCGGGAACCCTAAATGAGCAGTTCTTC. The chain carries TRBV20-1 and TRBJ2-1, with 7 bases that match TRBD2. Germline V gives CDR1 DFQATT, CDR2 SNEGSKA (reference sequence). The CDR3 totals 15 residues. J was trimmed by 7 bases and V by 0 bases; bases with no gene match: 9.

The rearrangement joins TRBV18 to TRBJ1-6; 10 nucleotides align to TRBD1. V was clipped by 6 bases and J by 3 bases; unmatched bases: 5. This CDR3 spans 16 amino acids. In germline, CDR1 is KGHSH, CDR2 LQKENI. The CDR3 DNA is TGTGCCAGCTCCCAGACAGGGGGCCTCTATAATTCACCCCTCCACTTT. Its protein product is CASSQTGGLYNSPLHF.

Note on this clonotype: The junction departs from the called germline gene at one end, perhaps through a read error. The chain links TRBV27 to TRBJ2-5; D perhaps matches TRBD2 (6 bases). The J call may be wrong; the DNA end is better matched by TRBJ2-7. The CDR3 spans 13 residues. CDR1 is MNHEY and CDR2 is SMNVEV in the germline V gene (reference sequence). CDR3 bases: TGTGCCAGCAGCGAGGACTACTCCTGCGAGCAGTACTTC. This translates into CASSEDYSCEQYF.

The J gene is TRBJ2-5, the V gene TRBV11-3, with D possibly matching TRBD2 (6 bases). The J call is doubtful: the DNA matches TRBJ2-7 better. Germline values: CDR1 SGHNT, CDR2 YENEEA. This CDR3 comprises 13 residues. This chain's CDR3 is CASSPGLQYEQYF. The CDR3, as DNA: TGTGCCAGCAGTCCGGGACTCCAATACGAGCAGTACTTC.

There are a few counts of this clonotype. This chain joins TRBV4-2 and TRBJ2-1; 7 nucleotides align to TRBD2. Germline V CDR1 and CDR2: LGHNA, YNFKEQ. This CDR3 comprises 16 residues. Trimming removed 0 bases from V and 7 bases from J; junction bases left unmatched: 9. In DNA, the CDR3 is TGTGCCAGCAGCCAAGATCTACGACTAGCCGGGAATGAGCAGTTCTTC. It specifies CASSQDLRLAGNEQFF.

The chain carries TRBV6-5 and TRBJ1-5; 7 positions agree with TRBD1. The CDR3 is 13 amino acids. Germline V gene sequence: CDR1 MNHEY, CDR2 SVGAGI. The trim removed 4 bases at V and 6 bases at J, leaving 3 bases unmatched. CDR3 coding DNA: TGTGCCAGCAGTTTAGGGGGCCGTCAGCCCCAGCATTTT. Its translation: CASSLGGRQPQHF.

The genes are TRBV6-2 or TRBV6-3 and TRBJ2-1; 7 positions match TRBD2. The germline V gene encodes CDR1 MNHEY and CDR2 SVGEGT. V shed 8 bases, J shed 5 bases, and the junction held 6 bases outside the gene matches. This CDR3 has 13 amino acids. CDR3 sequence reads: CASSGLLNNEQFF. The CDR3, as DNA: TGTGCCAGCTCGGGACTATTAAACAATGAGCAGTTCTTC.

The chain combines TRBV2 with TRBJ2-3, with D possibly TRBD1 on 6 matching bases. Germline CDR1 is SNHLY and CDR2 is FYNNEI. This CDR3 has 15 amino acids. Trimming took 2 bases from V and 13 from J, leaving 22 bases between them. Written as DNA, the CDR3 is TGTGCCAGCAGTGAAACGGGCCAGGGGTTAGGATTGGAGTATTTT. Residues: CASSETGQGLGLEYF.

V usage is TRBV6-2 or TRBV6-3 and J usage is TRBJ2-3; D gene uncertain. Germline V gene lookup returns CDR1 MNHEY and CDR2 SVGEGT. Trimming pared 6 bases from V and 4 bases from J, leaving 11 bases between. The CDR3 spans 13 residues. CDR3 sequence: CASSRRAADTQYF. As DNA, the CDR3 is TGTGCCAGCAGCCGCCGGGCCGCAGATACGCAGTATTTT.

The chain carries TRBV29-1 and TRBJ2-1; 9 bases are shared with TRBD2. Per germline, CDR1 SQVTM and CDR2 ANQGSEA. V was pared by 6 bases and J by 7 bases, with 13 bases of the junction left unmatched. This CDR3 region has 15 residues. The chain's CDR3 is CSVDEELAGLNEQFF. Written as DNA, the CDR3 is TGCAGCGTCGACGAAGAACTAGCGGGTCTGAATGAGCAGTTCTTC.

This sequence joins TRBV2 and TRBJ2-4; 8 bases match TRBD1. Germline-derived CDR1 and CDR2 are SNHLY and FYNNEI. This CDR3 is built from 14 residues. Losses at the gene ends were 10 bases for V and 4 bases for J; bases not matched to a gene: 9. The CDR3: CATRGDRFKNIQYF. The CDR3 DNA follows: TGTGCCACCAGGGGGGACAGGTTTAAAAACATTCAGTACTTC.

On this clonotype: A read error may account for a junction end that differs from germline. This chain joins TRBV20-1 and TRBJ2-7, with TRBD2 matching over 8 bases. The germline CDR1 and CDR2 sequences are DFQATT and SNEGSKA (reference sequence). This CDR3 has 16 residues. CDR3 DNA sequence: TGCAGTGCTAGAGATCAAATAGCGGGACTCTCCTACGAGCGGTACTTC. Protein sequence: CSARDQIAGLSYERYF.

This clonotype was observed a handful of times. The CDR3 loop reads CSARLPGLNQETQYF. Here the CDR3 DNA reads TGCAGTGCTAGACTCCCGGGACTAAACCAAGAGACCCAGTACTTC. The chain couples TRBV20-1 to TRBJ2-5; 7 bases line up with TRBD2. The V segment lost 2 bases and the J segment 0 bases; nucleotides outside the gene matches: 6. Germline CDR1 and CDR2: DFQATT and SNEGSKA (reference sequence). The CDR3 has 15 residues.